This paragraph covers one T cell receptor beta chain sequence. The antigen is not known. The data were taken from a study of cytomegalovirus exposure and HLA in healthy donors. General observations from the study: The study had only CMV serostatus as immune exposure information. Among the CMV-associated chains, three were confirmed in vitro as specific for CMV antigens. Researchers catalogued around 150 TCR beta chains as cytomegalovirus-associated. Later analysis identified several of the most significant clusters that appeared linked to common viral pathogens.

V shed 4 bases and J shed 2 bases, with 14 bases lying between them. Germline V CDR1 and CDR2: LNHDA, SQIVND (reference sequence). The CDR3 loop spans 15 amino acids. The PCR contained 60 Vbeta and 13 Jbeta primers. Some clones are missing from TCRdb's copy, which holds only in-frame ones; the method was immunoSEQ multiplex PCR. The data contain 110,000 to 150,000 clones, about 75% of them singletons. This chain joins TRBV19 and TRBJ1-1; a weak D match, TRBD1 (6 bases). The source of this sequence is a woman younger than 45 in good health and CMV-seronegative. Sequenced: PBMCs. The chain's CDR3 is CASSTPGQPNTEAFF. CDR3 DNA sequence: TGTGCCAGTAGTACCCCGGGACAACCCAACACTGAAGCTTTCTTT.